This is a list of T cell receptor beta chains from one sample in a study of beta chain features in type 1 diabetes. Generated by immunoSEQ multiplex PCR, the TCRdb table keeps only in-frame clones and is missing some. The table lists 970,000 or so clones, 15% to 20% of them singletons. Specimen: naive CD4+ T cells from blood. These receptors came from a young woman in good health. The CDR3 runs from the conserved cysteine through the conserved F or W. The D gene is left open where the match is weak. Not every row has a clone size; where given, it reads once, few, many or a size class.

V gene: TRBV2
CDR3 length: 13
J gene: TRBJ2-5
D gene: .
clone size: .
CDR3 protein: CASMSGAQETQYF
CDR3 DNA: TGTGCCAGCATGTCGGGGGCCCAAGAGACCCAGTACTTC

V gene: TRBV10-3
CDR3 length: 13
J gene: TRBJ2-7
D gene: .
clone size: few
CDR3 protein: CAISERGPYEQYF
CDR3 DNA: TGTGCCATCAGTGAGCGGGGACCCTACGAGCAGTACTTC

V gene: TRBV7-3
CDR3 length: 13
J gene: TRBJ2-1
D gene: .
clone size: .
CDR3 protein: CASSPQDGNEQFF
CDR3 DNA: TGTGCCAGCAGCCCTCAAGATGGGAATGAGCAGTTCTTC

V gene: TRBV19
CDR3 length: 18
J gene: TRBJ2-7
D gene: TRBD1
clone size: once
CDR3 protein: CASSIRLSSRDRNYEQYF
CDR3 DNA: TGTGCCAGTAGTATCAGGCTCTCCTCCCGGGACAGGAACTACGAGCAGTACTTC

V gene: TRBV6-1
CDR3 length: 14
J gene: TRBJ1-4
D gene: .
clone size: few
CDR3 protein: CASRPTADNEKLFF
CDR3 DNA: TGTGCCAGCAGACCGACGGCAGATAATGAAAAACTGTTTTTT

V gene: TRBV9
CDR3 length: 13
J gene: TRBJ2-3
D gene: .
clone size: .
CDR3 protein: CASSVDLVDTQYF
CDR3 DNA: TGTGCCAGCAGCGTAGATCTAGTCGATACGCAGTATTTT

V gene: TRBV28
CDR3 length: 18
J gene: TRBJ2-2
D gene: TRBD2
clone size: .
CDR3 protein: CASSLGLAGVGNTGELFF
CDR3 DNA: TGTGCCAGCAGTTTAGGGCTAGCGGGAGTGGGGAACACCGGGGAGCTGTTTTTT

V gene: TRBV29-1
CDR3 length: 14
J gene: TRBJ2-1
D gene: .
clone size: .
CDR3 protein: CSVWVRLVIHEQFF
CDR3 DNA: TGCAGCGTTTGGGTGCGGCTAGTAATTCATGAGCAGTTCTTC

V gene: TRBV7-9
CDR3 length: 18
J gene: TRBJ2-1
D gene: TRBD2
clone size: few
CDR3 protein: CATRMGALAGVGYNEQFF
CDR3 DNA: TGTGCCACCCGGATGGGGGCACTAGCGGGAGTGGGGTACAATGAGCAGTTCTTC

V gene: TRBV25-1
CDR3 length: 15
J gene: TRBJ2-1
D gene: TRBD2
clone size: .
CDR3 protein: CASSEPSGDYNEQFF
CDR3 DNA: TGTGCCAGCAGTGAACCTAGCGGGGACTACAATGAGCAGTTCTTC

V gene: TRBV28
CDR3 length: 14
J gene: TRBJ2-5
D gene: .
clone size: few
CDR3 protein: CASSSQGRRETQYF
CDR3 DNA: TGTGCCAGCAGTTCACAGGGCCGGCGAGAGACCCAGTACTTC

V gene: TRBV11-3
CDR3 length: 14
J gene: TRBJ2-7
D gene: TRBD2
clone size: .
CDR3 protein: CASSIAGDYYEQYF
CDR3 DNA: TGTGCCAGCAGCATAGCGGGAGATTACTACGAGCAGTACTTC

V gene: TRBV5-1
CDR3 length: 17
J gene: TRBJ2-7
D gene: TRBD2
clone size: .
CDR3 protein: CASSLVGTSGSSDEQYF
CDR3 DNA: TGCGCCAGCAGCTTGGTTGGGACTAGCGGCAGCAGTGACGAGCAGTACTTC

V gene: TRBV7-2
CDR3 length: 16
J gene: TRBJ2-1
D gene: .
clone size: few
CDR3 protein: CASSPYRHVSYNEQFF
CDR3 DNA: TGTGCCAGCAGCCCCTACCGACACGTCTCCTACAATGAGCAGTTCTTC

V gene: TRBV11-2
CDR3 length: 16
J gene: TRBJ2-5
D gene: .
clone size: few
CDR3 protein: CASSRVGFVAQETQYF
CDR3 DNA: TGTGCCAGCAGCCGCGTCGGGTTCGTGGCCCAAGAGACCCAGTACTTC

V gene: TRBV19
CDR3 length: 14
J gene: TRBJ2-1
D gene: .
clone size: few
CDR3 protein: CASSPVGASIFRFF
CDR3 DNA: TGTGCCAGTAGTCCGGTAGGAGCTAGTATTTTTAGGTTCTTC

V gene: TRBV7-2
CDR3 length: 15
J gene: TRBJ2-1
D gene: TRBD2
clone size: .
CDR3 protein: CASSFGEGTYNEQFF
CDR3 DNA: TGTGCCAGCAGCTTTGGGGAGGGAACCTACAATGAGCAGTTCTTC

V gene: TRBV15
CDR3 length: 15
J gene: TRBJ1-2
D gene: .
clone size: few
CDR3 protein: CATSRSLDRSYGYTF
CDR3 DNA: TGTGCCACCAGCAGGAGCCTAGACAGGAGCTATGGCTACACCTTC

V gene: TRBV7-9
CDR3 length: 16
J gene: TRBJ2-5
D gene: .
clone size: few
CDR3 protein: CASSFVRRTEQETQYF
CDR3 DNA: TGTGCCAGCAGCTTTGTTCGTAGGACGGAACAAGAGACCCAGTACTTC

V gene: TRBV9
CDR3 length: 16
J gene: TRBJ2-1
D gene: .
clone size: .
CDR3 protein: CASSVYGDRIWNEQFF
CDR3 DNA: TGTGCCAGCAGCGTTTATGGGGACCGAATTTGGAATGAGCAGTTCTTC

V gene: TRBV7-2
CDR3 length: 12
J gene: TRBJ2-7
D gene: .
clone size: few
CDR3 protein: CASSLPSYEQYF
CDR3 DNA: TGTGCCAGCAGCTTACCCTCCTACGAGCAGTACTTC

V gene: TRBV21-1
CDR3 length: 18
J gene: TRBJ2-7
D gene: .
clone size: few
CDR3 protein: CASSTRGRLAGELYEQYF
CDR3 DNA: TGTGCCAGCAGCACCAGGGGGAGACTAGCGGGAGAACTCTACGAGCAGTACTTC

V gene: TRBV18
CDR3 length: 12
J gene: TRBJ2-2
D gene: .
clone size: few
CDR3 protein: CASSPGTGELFF
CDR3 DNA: TGTGCCAGCTCACCAGGCACCGGGGAGCTGTTTTTT

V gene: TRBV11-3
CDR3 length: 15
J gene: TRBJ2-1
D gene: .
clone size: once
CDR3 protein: CASSLGVTEQNEQFF
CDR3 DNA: TGTGCCAGCAGCCTGGGGGTCACCGAACAAAATGAGCAGTTCTTC

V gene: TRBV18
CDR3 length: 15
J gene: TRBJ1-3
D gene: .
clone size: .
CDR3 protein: CASSPQGISGNTIYF
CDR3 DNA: TGTGCCAGCTCACCACAAGGGATCTCTGGAAACACCATATATTTT

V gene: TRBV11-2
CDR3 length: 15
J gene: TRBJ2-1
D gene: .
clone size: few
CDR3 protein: CASSLTGNLYNEQFF
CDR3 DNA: TGTGCCAGCAGCTTAACCGGGAATTTATACAATGAGCAGTTCTTC

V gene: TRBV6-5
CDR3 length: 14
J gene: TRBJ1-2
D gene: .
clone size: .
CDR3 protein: CASSYSKGIYGYTF
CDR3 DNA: TGTGCCAGCAGTTACTCGAAAGGAATCTATGGCTACACCTTC

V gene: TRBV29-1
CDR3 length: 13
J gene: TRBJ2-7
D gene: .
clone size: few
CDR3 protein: CSVRTRQVGEQYF
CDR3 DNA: TGCAGCGTTCGAACCCGACAGGTCGGGGAGCAGTACTTC

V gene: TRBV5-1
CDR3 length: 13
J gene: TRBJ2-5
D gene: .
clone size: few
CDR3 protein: CASTRDHQETQYF
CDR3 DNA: TGCGCCAGCACACGGGACCACCAAGAGACCCAGTACTTC

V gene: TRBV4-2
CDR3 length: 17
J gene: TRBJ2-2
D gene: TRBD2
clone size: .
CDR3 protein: CASSQDRLAGVTGELFF
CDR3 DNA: TGTGCCAGCAGCCAAGATAGACTAGCGGGAGTCACCGGGGAGCTGTTTTTT

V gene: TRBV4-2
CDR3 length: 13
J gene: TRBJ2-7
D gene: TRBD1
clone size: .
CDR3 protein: CASSPTDRKWQYF
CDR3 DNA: TGTGCCAGCAGCCCTACGGACAGGAAATGGCAGTACTTC

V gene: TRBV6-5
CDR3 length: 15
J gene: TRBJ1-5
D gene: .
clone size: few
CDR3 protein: CASRSSGNSNQPQHF
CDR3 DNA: TGTGCCAGCAGATCCTCAGGGAACAGCAATCAGCCCCAGCATTTT

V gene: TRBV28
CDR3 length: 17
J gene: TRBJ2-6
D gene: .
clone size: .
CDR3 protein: CASSLLSFGSGANVLTF
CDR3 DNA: TGTGCCAGCAGTTTACTCAGTTTTGGCTCTGGGGCCAACGTCCTGACTTTC

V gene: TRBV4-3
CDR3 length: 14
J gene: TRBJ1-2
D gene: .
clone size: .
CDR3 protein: CASSQGTVAYGYTF
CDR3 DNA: TGCGCCAGCAGCCAAGGGACAGTGGCCTATGGCTACACCTTC

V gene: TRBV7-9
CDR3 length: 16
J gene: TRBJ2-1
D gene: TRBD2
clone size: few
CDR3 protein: CASSPGTSGPPDEQFF
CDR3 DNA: TGTGCCAGCAGCCCCGGGACTAGCGGTCCCCCCGATGAGCAGTTCTTC

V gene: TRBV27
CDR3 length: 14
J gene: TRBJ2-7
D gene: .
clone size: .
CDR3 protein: CAGSQDRDSYEQYF
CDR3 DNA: TGTGCCGGCAGTCAAGACAGAGACTCCTACGAGCAGTACTTC

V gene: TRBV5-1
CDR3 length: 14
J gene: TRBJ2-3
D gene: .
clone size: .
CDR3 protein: CASNLASSTDTQYF
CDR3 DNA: TGCGCCAGCAATCTAGCGTCTAGCACAGATACGCAGTATTTT

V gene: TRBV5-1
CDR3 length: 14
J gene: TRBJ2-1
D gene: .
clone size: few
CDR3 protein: CASSLIPSYNEQFF
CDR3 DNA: TGCGCCAGCAGCTTGATTCCCTCCTACAATGAGCAGTTCTTC

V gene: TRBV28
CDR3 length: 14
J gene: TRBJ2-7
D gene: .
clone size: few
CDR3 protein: CATRGGAGLVEQYF
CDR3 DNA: TGTGCCACCAGGGGTGGGGCAGGCCTCGTGGAGCAGTACTTC